This T cell receptor beta chain was documented in a study of CD8 T cells in ankylosing spondylitis. Study results and limitations: In ankylosing spondylitis blood, a motif of roughly eight highly homologous TCR beta variants appeared characteristic.

Germline values: CDR1 WNHNN, CDR2 SYGVQD (reference sequence). Trimming stripped 6 bases from V and 1 base from J, with 15 bases between. The CDR3 is 16 residues long. TCRdb reanalysed the 5' RACE reads using MiXCR and keeps one entry per CDR3 protein. The sample has under 250,000 distinct CDR3 sequences, about 7% seen once. This clonotype was picked up a small number of times. Its antigen is not known. Sequencing input: blood, either unsorted or a sorted T cell fraction (not recorded which). This chain links TRBV10-1 with TRBJ2-2, with a tentative D call TRBD2 (7 bases). The source of this sequence is a male donor with ankylosing spondylitis. Here the CDR3 reads CASSAGAGRNTGELFF. The CDR3 nucleotides read TGCGCCAGCAGCGCGGGGGCAGGGCGGAACACCGGGGAGCTGTTTTTT.